A selection of T cell receptor beta chains follows, all from one sample in a study of cytomegalovirus exposure and HLA in healthy donors. The table came from immunoSEQ multiplex PCR; TCRdb's copy has only in-frame clones and leaves some out. The sample shows some 170,000 clones, about 80% of them seen only once. Source material: PBMCs. The receptor source for this set is a man between 40 and 49 years old in good health and CMV-seronegative. CDR3s include the opening cysteine and the closing phenylalanine or tryptophan. Each record gives: J gene, V gene, clone size, D gene, CDR3 DNA, CDR3 protein. A D gene is named only where the DNA matches it firmly. Some rows mark clone size as missing; the rest say once, few, many or name a class of expanded clone.

J: TRBJ1-5
V: TRBV6-6
size: few
D: TRBD1
DNA: TGTGCCAGCAGAAGACAGGGAGGCAATCAGCCCCAGCATTTT
CDR3: CASRRQGGNQPQHF

J: TRBJ2-7
V: TRBV6-1
size: few
D: TRBD2
DNA: TGTGCCAGCAGTGAACCGGGAGGGCCGGGTGAGCAGTACTTC
CDR3: CASSEPGGPGEQYF

J: TRBJ2-5
V: TRBV5-1
size: NA
D: TRBD1
DNA: TGCGCCAGCAGTCAAACAGGGGGCGGAGAGACCCAGTACTTC
CDR3: CASSQTGGGETQYF

J: TRBJ1-1
V: TRBV19
size: NA
D: TRBD1
DNA: TGTGCCAGTAGTATAGCTAACAGGGGGTCGGGCACTGAAGCTTTCTTT
CDR3: CASSIANRGSGTEAFF

J: TRBJ2-7
V: TRBV28
size: NA
D: NA
DNA: TGTGCCAGCAGTAAACAGTTTTTGTACGAGCAGTACTTC
CDR3: CASSKQFLYEQYF

J: TRBJ2-7
V: TRBV28
size: NA
D: TRBD1
DNA: TGTGCCAGCAGTTCCTCCGGGACAGGGGAGCAGTACTTC
CDR3: CASSSSGTGEQYF

J: TRBJ2-1
V: TRBV5-1
size: NA
D: TRBD2
DNA: TGCGCCAGCAGCTTGCGGGCGGGAGATAGAGGCAATGAGCAGTTCTTC
CDR3: CASSLRAGDRGNEQFF

J: TRBJ2-1
V: TRBV7-6
size: NA
D: TRBD2
DNA: TGTGCCAGCAGCTTAGTCCCTAGCGGGAGGGCCCCGGGGGAGCAGTTCTTC
CDR3: CASSLVPSGRAPGEQFF

J: TRBJ2-1
V: TRBV11-3
size: NA
D: NA
DNA: TGTGCCAGCAGCTTAGGGGATCGCGAACAGGGAGATGACAATGAGCAGTTCTTC
CDR3: CASSLGDREQGDDNEQFF

J: TRBJ2-7
V: TRBV11-2
size: NA
D: NA
DNA: TGTGCCAGCAGCTCCGAGGAAGGATCCCACGAGCAGTACTTC
CDR3: CASSSEEGSHEQYF

J: TRBJ2-7
V: TRBV5-1
size: NA
D: NA
DNA: TGCGCCAGCAGCCTGAAAATCGAGGCGAAAAAAGAGCAGTACTTC
CDR3: CASSLKIEAKKEQYF

J: TRBJ2-2
V: TRBV19
size: NA
D: TRBD2
DNA: TGTGCCAGTAGCTCCCGGGACTACGGCACCGGGGAGCTGTTTTTT
CDR3: CASSSRDYGTGELFF

J: TRBJ2-7
V: TRBV28
size: NA
D: TRBD1
DNA: TGTGCCAGCAGTTTACTTGACAGGGAGTCGTACGAGCAGTACTTC
CDR3: CASSLLDRESYEQYF

J: TRBJ2-3
V: TRBV2
size: few
D: TRBD2
DNA: TGTGCCAGCAGAAAGGCTAGCGGAACAGATACGCAGTATTTT
CDR3: CASRKASGTDTQYF

J: TRBJ2-7
V: TRBV7-8
size: NA
D: TRBD2
DNA: TGTGCCAGCAGCTTAGGAGGTGCGGAAGTTCTAGCGGGGTTCTTTTACTTC
CDR3: CASSLGGAEVLAGFFYF

J: TRBJ2-7
V: TRBV6-5
size: NA
D: TRBD1
DNA: TGTGCCAGCAGTCCTAGGACAGGGACTTCTGGCGAGCAGTACTTC
CDR3: CASSPRTGTSGEQYF

J: TRBJ2-1
V: TRBV29-1
size: NA
D: TRBD2
DNA: TGCAGCGTCCACCTTAGCGGGAGGGCCAATGAGCAGTTCTTC
CDR3: CSVHLSGRANEQFF

J: TRBJ2-7
V: TRBV10-3
size: NA
D: NA
DNA: TGTGCCATCAGTGTAGGGGGGACTAACTACGAGCAGTACTTC
CDR3: CAISVGGTNYEQYF

J: TRBJ2-1
V: TRBV7-7
size: NA
D: TRBD2
DNA: TGTGCTAGCAGTACAAGTAGCGGGAGGGCCAATGAGCAGTTCTTC
CDR3: CASSTSSGRANEQFF

J: TRBJ2-5
V: TRBV10-1
size: NA
D: TRBD1
DNA: TGCGCCAGCAGTTACAGGGGCCGGGAGACCCAGTACTTC
CDR3: CASSYRGRETQYF

J: TRBJ1-4
V: TRBV7-9
size: few
D: NA
DNA: TGTGCCAGCAGCGCCTCGCGGGGGGCAGGGGAAAAACTGTTTTTT
CDR3: CASSASRGAGEKLFF

J: TRBJ2-7
V: TRBV5-1
size: NA
D: NA
DNA: TGCGCCAGCAGCTTGGGGGGGCGCCCCTTCGGCGAGCAGTACTTC
CDR3: CASSLGGRPFGEQYF

J: TRBJ2-1
V: TRBV14
size: NA
D: TRBD1
DNA: TGTGCCAGCAGCCAAGCGGGGACAGTGACCCATGAGCAGTTCTTC
CDR3: CASSQAGTVTHEQFF

J: TRBJ2-1
V: TRBV7-8
size: NA
D: TRBD2
DNA: TGTGCCAGCAGCCGCTCTAGCGGAATCTCTGAGACTTACAATGAGCAGTTCTTC
CDR3: CASSRSSGISETYNEQFF

J: TRBJ2-7
V: TRBV27
size: NA
D: TRBD2
DNA: TGTGCCAGCAGTGAGAGACTAGCGGGAATCTACGAGCAGTACTTC
CDR3: CASSERLAGIYEQYF

J: TRBJ2-2
V: TRBV28
size: NA
D: NA
DNA: TGTGCCAGCAGTTTAATAACAGGCGTCACCGGGGAGCTGTTTTTT
CDR3: CASSLITGVTGELFF

J: TRBJ2-2
V: TRBV19
size: NA
D: NA
DNA: TGTGCCAGTGGCCCAGGCTCCGGGGAGCTGTTTTTT
CDR3: CASGPGSGELFF

J: TRBJ2-1
V: TRBV7-9
size: NA
D: NA
DNA: TGTGCCAGCAGCCCTTTTTATCCCCCCTACAATGAGCAGTTCTTC
CDR3: CASSPFYPPYNEQFF

J: TRBJ2-7
V: TRBV6-6
size: NA
D: TRBD2
DNA: TGTGCCAGCAGTGGCGGGCTAGCGGGAAGCGAGCAGTACTTC
CDR3: CASSGGLAGSEQYF

J: TRBJ1-1
V: TRBV4-2
size: few
D: NA
DNA: TGTGCCAGCAGCCAAGAACAGGGTGTAAGGGCTTTCTTT
CDR3: CASSQEQGVRAFF

J: TRBJ2-6
V: TRBV28
size: NA
D: NA
DNA: TGTGCCAGCAGGGAGTCCCCTGGGGCCAACGTCCTGACTTTC
CDR3: CASRESPGANVLTF

J: TRBJ2-7
V: TRBV6-5
size: NA
D: TRBD2
DNA: TGTGCCAGCAGTTTCGTCACTAGCGGGAGGGCCGAGCAGTACTTC
CDR3: CASSFVTSGRAEQYF

J: TRBJ2-3
V: TRBV30
size: NA
D: NA
DNA: TGTGCCTGGAGAGGCGGGGGCGATACGCAGTATTTT
CDR3: CAWRGGGDTQYF

J: TRBJ2-2
V: TRBV14
size: NA
D: NA
DNA: TGTGCCAGCAGCCACTGGACTGCCACCGGGGAGCTGTTTTTT
CDR3: CASSHWTATGELFF

J: TRBJ2-4
V: TRBV9
size: NA
D: TRBD2
DNA: TGTGCCAGCAGCGTTAGCGGGAGCGGTCAAAACATTCAGTACTTC
CDR3: CASSVSGSGQNIQYF

J: TRBJ1-2
V: TRBV2
size: NA
D: TRBD1
DNA: TGTGCCAGCAGTCTTCCGGGACAGAACTATGGCTACACCTTC
CDR3: CASSLPGQNYGYTF

J: TRBJ1-3
V: TRBV28
size: NA
D: NA
DNA: TGTGCCAGCAGTTTGCCTTCGCGGAGCTCTGGAAACACCATATATTTT
CDR3: CASSLPSRSSGNTIYF

J: TRBJ2-2
V: TRBV6-1
size: NA
D: TRBD1
DNA: TGTGCCAGCAGTGAACCCGGGACAGCTTGGGACACCGGGGAGCTGTTTTTT
CDR3: CASSEPGTAWDTGELFF

J: TRBJ1-3
V: TRBV5-1
size: NA
D: TRBD1
DNA: TGCGCCAGCAGCCAAGGGTGGGACAGTGGAAACACCATATATTTT
CDR3: CASSQGWDSGNTIYF

J: TRBJ1-1
V: TRBV6-5
size: NA
D: NA
DNA: TGTGCCAGCAGAAACCCAAGGGGGGCTTTCTTT
CDR3: CASRNPRGAFF

J: TRBJ2-5
V: TRBV11-3
size: NA
D: TRBD2
DNA: TGTGCCAGCAGCTGGGGGGGAAACCAAGAGACCCAGTACTTC
CDR3: CASSWGGNQETQYF

J: TRBJ2-1
V: TRBV6-5
size: few
D: TRBD2
DNA: TGTGCCAGCAGTTACTCGACGTCGGGAGGGCCGGGTGAGCAGTTCTTC
CDR3: CASSYSTSGGPGEQFF

J: TRBJ2-2
V: TRBV28
size: NA
D: NA
DNA: TGTGCCAGCAGTTTATTAGCCCCACCGAACACCGGGGAGCTGTTTTTT
CDR3: CASSLLAPPNTGELFF

J: TRBJ2-5
V: TRBV28
size: NA
D: NA
DNA: TGTGCCAGCAGTACCCCAGGGGAACGGACCCAGTACTTC
CDR3: CASSTPGERTQYF

J: TRBJ2-2
V: TRBV25-1
size: once
D: TRBD2
DNA: TGTGCCAGCCTCCCGGGAGGGGCGCAGGGAACCGGGGAGCTGTTTTTT
CDR3: CASLPGGAQGTGELFF

J: TRBJ2-3
V: TRBV10-2
size: few
D: NA
DNA: TGCGCCAGCAGTGAAGGGCCAGGGCGGCGAACAGATACGCAGTATTTT
CDR3: CASSEGPGRRTDTQYF

J: TRBJ2-5
V: TRBV7-9
size: NA
D: NA
DNA: TGTGCCAGCAGCTCAGGGAGGATGGGAATCCAAGAGACCCAGTACTTC
CDR3: CASSSGRMGIQETQYF

J: TRBJ1-6
V: TRBV27
size: NA
D: NA
DNA: TGTGCCAGTTTTAGTTCACCCCTCCACTTT
CDR3: CASFSSPLHF

J: TRBJ2-1
V: TRBV4-1
size: NA
D: NA
DNA: TGCGCCAGCAGCATCCGTCTCCTATACAATGAGCAGTTCTTC
CDR3: CASSIRLLYNEQFF

J: TRBJ2-3
V: TRBV6-1
size: NA
D: TRBD1
DNA: TGTGCCAGCAGTTGGGACAGGGCTCGCACAGATACGCAGTATTTT
CDR3: CASSWDRARTDTQYF